This T cell receptor beta chain was sequenced for a study of T cells in Graves' hyperthyroidism and ophthalmopathy. Study-wide results and limits: Blood held most thyroid clonotypes expanded above 0.001 frequency.

RNA transcripts gave rise to amplified TCR beta CDR3 regions. The HTBI set primed first-round TCR CDR3 RT-PCR. TCRdb used MiXCR to reprocess the multiplex PCR reads, holding one entry per CDR3 protein. The repertoire holds a few hundred thousand distinct CDR3 sequences, with over 11% as singletons. A patient was excluded if there was uncontrolled infection, other autoimmune disease, pregnancy or lactation. The PBMCs were sourced from fresh peripheral blood (around 10 ml). This clonotype was detected many times. The antigen is not known. Germline V gene sequence: CDR1 LNHDA, CDR2 SQIVND (reference sequence). The CDR3 length is 15 residues. V lost 1 base, J lost 0 bases, and 9 bases lay in between.

This TCR came from a woman in her thirties with Graves' hyperthyroidism that later progressed to Graves' ophthalmopathy. The sample consisted of blood. The chain couples TRBV19 to TRBJ1-1; D gene uncertain. In DNA, the CDR3 is TGTGCCAGTAGTATAGGCCAGAACATGAACACTGAAGCTTTCTTT. Its translation is CASSIGQNMNTEAFF.